This passage covers 5 T cell receptor beta chains from one sample sequenced in a study of blood T cell repertoires in COVID-19 (dated by TCRdb to 2019 to 2021). Library preparation was by the immunoSEQ multiplex PCR assay. TCRdb provides this immuneACCESS table in a form limited to in-frame rearrangements. Some clones are lacking; in checked studies, under half of them reflect an unresolved V gene, and why the rest are absent is not known. The sample data list 160,000 or so clones, and about 80% of these were observed just once. The ten biggest clones cover approximately 0.5% of the sample. Specimen: peripheral blood. Receptor source: a man between 60 and 75 years old with acute or convalescent COVID-19.

J is TRBJ2-3 and V is TRBV5-1, with 7 bases that match TRBD2. Germline V gene lookup returns CDR1 SGHRS and CDR2 YFSETQ. V lost 1 base, J lost 0 bases, and 5 bases stayed unmatched. CDR3 length: 16 residues. The CDR3 reads CASSLSGGISTDTQYF. The CDR3 DNA sequence: TGCGCCAGCAGCTTGTCGGGGGGAATAAGCACAGATACGCAGTATTTT.

As DNA, the CDR3 is TGTGCCAGCAGCTTTAACAGTGCTAATGAAAAACTGTTTTTT. Translating it yields CASSFNSANEKLFF. J is TRBJ1-4 and V is TRBV7-9; no definite D call. V dropped 3 bases and J dropped 3 bases, with 8 bases sitting between them. The CDR3 contains 14 residues. CDR1 SEHNR and CDR2 FQNEAQ come from the germline V gene (reference sequence).

The CDR3 loop is CASSKMRYEQYF. CDR3 coding DNA: TGTGCCAGCAGTAAAATGCGGTACGAGCAGTACTTC. The chain recombines TRBV7-2 with TRBJ2-7; D gene uncertain. This CDR3 is built from 12 residues. The germline CDR1 and CDR2 sequences are SGHTA and FQGNSA. Trimming took off 6 bases at V and 4 bases at J, with 10 bases between the two ends.

The rearrangement joins TRBV4-2 to TRBJ2-1, with 15 bases identical to TRBD2. V was clipped by 4 bases and J by 5 bases; unmatched bases: 0. The germline V gene has CDR1 LGHNA and CDR2 YNFKEQ. This CDR3 has 15 residues. The CDR3 sequence: CASSRTSGGDNEQFF. The CDR3 DNA follows: TGTGCCAGCAGCCGGACTAGCGGGGGGGACAATGAGCAGTTCTTC.

This sequence joins TRBV18 and TRBJ1-2, with D tentatively TRBD1 (6 bases). CDR3 length equals 13 residues. Trimming took off 1 base at V and 10 bases at J, with 13 bases between the two ends. Germline V lookup: CDR1 KGHSH, CDR2 LQKENI. The DNA of the CDR3 is TGTGCCAGCTCACCACGGGACACCTTTCTCTACACCTTC. Protein product: CASSPRDTFLYTF.